The sequence of this TCR beta chain was determined in a study of cytomegalovirus exposure and HLA in healthy donors. Deletions cut 0 bases from V and 7 bases from J, with 7 bases between. CDR1 is SGDLS, CDR2 YYNGEE, per germline. The CDR3 has 13 residues. Profiling relied on immunoSEQ multiplex PCR, and the TCRdb table lists in-frame clones only, not all of them. The profile shows about 130,000 clones, just under 90% of them singletons. The TCR was taken from a woman aged 25 to 39 in good health and CMV-seropositive. This chain connects TRBV9 to TRBJ2-2, with D unclear. Sequencing used PBMCs. This CDR3 is CASSVGFGGELFF. DNA of the CDR3: TGTGCCAGCAGCGTAGGTTTCGGCGGGGAGCTGTTTTTT.